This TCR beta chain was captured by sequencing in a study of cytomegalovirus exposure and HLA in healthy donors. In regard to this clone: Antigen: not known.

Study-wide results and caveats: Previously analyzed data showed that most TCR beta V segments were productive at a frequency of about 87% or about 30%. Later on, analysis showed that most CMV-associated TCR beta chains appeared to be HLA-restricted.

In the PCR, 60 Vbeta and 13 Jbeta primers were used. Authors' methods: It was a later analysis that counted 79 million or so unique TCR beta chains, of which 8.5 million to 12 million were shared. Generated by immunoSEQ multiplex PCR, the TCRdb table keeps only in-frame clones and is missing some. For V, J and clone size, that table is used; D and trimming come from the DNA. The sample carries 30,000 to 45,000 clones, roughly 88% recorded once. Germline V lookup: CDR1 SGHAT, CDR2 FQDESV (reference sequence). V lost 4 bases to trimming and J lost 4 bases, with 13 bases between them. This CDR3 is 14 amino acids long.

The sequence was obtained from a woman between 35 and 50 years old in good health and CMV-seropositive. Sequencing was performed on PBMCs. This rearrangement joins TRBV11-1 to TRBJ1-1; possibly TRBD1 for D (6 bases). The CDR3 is CASSSRGVGTEAFF. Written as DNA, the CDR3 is TGTGCCAGCAGCTCCAGGGGAGTAGGCACTGAAGCTTTCTTT.